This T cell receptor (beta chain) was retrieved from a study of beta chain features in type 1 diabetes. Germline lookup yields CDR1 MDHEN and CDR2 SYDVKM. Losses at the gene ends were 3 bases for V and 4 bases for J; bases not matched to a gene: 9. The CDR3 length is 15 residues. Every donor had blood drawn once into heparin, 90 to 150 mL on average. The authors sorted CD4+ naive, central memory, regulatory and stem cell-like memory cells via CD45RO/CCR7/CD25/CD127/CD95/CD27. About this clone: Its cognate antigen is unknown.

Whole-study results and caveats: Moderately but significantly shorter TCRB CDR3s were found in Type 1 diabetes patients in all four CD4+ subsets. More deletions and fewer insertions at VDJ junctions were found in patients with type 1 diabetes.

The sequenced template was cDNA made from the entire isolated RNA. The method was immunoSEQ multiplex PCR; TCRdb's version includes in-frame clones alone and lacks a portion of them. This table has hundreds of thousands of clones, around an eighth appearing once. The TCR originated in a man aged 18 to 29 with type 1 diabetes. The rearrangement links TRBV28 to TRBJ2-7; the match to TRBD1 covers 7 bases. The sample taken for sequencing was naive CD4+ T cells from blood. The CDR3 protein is CASSLLDRVGYEQYF. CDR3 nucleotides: TGTGCCAGCAGTTTGCTTGACAGGGTAGGATACGAGCAGTACTTC.